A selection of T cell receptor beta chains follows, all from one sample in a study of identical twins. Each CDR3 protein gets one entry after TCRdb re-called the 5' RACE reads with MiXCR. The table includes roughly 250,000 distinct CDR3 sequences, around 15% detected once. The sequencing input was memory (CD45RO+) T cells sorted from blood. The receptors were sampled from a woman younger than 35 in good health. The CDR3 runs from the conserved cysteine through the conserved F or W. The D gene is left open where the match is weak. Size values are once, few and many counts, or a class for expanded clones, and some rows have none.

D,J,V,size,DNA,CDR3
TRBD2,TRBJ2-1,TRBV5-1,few,TGCGCCAGCAGCTTTAGCGGGGGCTCCTACAATGAGCAGTTCTTC,CASSFSGGSYNEQFF
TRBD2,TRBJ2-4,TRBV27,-,TGTGCCAGCAAGGGGACTAGCGGGGTTAAAAACATTCAGTACTTC,CASKGTSGVKNIQYF
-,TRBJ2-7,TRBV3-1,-,TGTGCCAGCAGCCTTACAGGGGGGGAGCTCTACGAGCAGTACTTC,CASSLTGGELYEQYF
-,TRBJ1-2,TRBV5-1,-,TGCGCCAGCAGCTTGGGCCCGCTCTATGGCTACACCTTC,CASSLGPLYGYTF
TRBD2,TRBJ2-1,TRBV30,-,TGTGCCTGGAGTAGCGGGAGGGACTACAATGAGCAGTTCTTC,CAWSSGRDYNEQFF
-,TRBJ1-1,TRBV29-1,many,TGCAGCACGGGGGACACTGAAGCTTTCTTT,CSTGDTEAFF
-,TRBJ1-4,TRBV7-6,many,TGTGCCAGCAGCTTAGCGTTGGGGGAAGAAAAACTGTTTTTT,CASSLALGEEKLFF
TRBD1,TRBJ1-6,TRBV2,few,TGTGCCAGCATGAGGACAGGGGGCTCACCCCTCCACTTT,CASMRTGGSPLHF
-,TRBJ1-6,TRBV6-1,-,TGTGCCAGCAGTGAAAATCCACGGGGATATAATTCACCCCTCCACTTT,CASSENPRGYNSPLHF
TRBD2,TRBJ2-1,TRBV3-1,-,TGTGCCAGCAGCCCAAGGACTAGCGGGGGGGCCTTTCGGATCTTC,CASSPRTSGGAFRIF
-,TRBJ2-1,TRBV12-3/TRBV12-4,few,TGTGCCAGCAGATCATCGGGTGAGCAGTTCTTC,CASRSSGEQFF
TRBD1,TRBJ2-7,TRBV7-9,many,TGTGCCAGCAGCGTTCAGGGGGCCAACGAGCAGTACTTC,CASSVQGANEQYF
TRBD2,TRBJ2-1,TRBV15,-,TGTGCCACCAGCAGAGTCGGCGGGAGTGGGGTATGGGTGCAGTTCTTC,CATSRVGGSGVWVQFF
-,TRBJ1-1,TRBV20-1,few,TGCAGTGCGAACAACGAGGGTCACACTGAAGCTTTCTTT,CSANNEGHTEAFF
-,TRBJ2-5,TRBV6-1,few,TGTGCCAGCAGAGGGACATCGCGTGAGACCCAGTACTTC,CASRGTSRETQYF
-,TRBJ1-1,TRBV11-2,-,TGTGCCAGCAGCTTAAACACTTTTAGTGAAACCACTGAAGCTTTCTTT,CASSLNTFSETTEAFF
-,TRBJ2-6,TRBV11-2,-,TGTGCCAGCACCTCTCTTATCGGTCGCGGGGCCAACGTCCTGACTTTC,CASTSLIGRGANVLTF
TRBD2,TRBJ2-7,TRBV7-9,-,TGTGCCAGCAGCTCCTCAACTACTAGCGGGACCCACGAGCAGTACTTC,CASSSSTTSGTHEQYF
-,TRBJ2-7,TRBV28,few,TGTGCCAGCAGTTCGATACTCTACGAGCAGTACTTC,CASSSILYEQYF
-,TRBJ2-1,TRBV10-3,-,TGTGCCATCAGCTACGAGGGGAATGAGCAGTTCTTC,CAISYEGNEQFF
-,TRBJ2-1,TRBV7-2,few,TGTGCCAGCAGCCCAGACCTTCCGGTATCTAATGAGCAGTTCTTC,CASSPDLPVSNEQFF
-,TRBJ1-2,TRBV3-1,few,TGTGCCAGCAGCCAAGATATTGGGGGATCCTATGGCTACACCTTC,CASSQDIGGSYGYTF
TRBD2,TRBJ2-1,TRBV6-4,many,TGTGCCAGTTCGACTAGCGGGGACTACAATGAGCAGTTCTTC,CASSTSGDYNEQFF
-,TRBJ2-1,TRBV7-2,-,TGTGCCAGCAGCTTAGCCCCTAGCGATGAGCAGTTCTTC,CASSLAPSDEQFF
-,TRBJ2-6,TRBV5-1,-,TGCGCCAGCAGCTTGGAGGCGACTCACTCTGGGGCCAACGTCCTGACTTTC,CASSLEATHSGANVLTF
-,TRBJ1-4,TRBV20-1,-,TGCAGTGCTAGAGACTTACAGGGCATGGGTGAAAAACTGTTTTTT,CSARDLQGMGEKLFF
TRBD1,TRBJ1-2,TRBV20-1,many,TGCAGTGCCCCCCGGACAGGGGTCTATGGCTACACCTTC,CSAPRTGVYGYTF
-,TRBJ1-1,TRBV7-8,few,TGTGCCAGCAGCTTTCGCGTAGAAGGGACCACTGAAGCTTTCTTT,CASSFRVEGTTEAFF